This paragraph covers one T cell receptor beta chain sequence. Its antigen specificity is not known. Receptors were amplified or captured by the immunoSEQ multiplex PCR assay. A mixture of 60 forward primers for TCR Vbeta segments and 13 reverse primers for TCR Jbeta segments was used in the multiplex PCR. The CDR3 region of rearranged TCR beta genes was amplified from genomic DNA with a multiplex PCR assay. On the Illumina HiSeq System, the amplified TCR beta libraries were sequenced as 87-base-pair reads. Under the source paper's analysis protocol: Across the 700 or so repertoires, a later analysis counted 80 million or so unique TCR beta chains, 9.5 million to 13 million of which were shared by at least two donors. Raw reads were error-corrected and collapsed into unique sequences by a nearest-neighbor algorithm in which closely related sequences were merged to remove PCR and sequencing errors. CDR3 sequences were aligned to IMGT reference sequences to assign V, D and J gene segments. For a sequence to be retained, at least a six-nucleotide match to both a V gene segment and a J gene segment was required. Rearrangements were classified as productive when the CDR3 lacked stop codons and remained in frame with V and J, and all other rearrangements were classified as non-productive. CDR3 was defined by IMGT convention, running from the second conserved V-encoded cysteine to the conserved J-encoded phenylalanine. Sequences without an unambiguous match to a single V gene segment were excluded from the earlier analysis of about 640 of the donors. An earlier analysis of some 610 of the donors called V segments functional above 56.7% productive rearrangements and segregating when the between-donor standard deviation exceeded 5%. A statistical classification framework was built for diagnosing cytomegalovirus status from the catalog of TCR beta chain sequences. A later analysis assigned V and J genes by comparing TCR nucleotide sequences with IMGT/GENE-DB human TR gene sequences. The TCRdist pipeline was used in a later analysis to assign CDR3 sequences and most-parsimonious VDJ recombination scenarios. In a later analysis, each TCR beta chain was defined by its CDR3 amino acid sequence together with its V-gene family, and reads lacking a unique V-gene family were excluded. In a later analysis, around 600 highly shared, low-generation-probability nucleotide sequences were removed to address suspected cross-contamination and a sequencing artifact. In a later analysis, a clonal expansion index for each public chain was calculated from normalized within-repertoire ranks of inferred template counts. A later analysis computed generation probabilities with a VDJ recombination model fitted to out-of-frame rearrangements, and checked the results against IGoR. A later analysis scored TCR-TCR, TCR-HLA and TCR-CMV co-occurrence with hypergeometric tests, applying a repertoire-size bias correction to TCR pairs. To estimate false discovery rates, a later analysis permuted the HLA or CMV assignments 20 times. A later analysis grouped co-occurring TCRs with DBSCAN, adding TCRdist sequence similarity when clustering within HLA-allele-positive subsets. Repertoires with fewer than 30,000 or more than 120,000 public chains, plus five repertoires with anomalous nucleotide sharing, were excluded from co-occurrence clustering. TCRdb carries this immuneACCESS record with in-frame sequences only. Its versions omit some clonotypes, under half of them owing to an unresolved V gene in the studies checked, with the rest unexplained. The DNA gave D and trimming, while V, J and clone size come from that table. This sample's table has entries for fewer than 150,000 clones. Roughly 4% of the sample rests with the top ten.

The data are from a study of cytomegalovirus exposure and HLA in healthy donors (dated by TCRdb to the late 2010s). The study in broad terms: An earlier analysis of some 620 of the donors reported 276 Gb of sequence data and 95 million to 120 million unique TCR beta sequences obtained from about 179 million T cells. Roughly 300 gigabases of sequencing data and 70 million to 100 million unique TCR sequences were included in an early release covering under 650 HLA-typed donors. Of the roughly 410 genotyped donors, roughly 76% were placed in the genetic ancestry cluster associated with self-reported Caucasian donors. The study was designed to test whether signatures of past pathogen exposure could be identified by cataloging public T cell receptors. The study profiled the T cell repertoires of 550 to 700 subjects by immunosequencing and related them to cytomegalovirus serostatus. Besides the first cohort of more than 650 subjects, a separate validation cohort made up of over 100 different subjects was used. To predict cytomegalovirus infection status, the study combined high-throughput TCR immunosequencing, statistical association of individual TCRs with disease status, and machine learning. In a later analysis, previously published TCR beta repertoires from roughly 710 donors were re-analyzed and high-resolution HLA genotyping was added so that TCR occurrence patterns could be studied. In the later analysis, no new phenotypic data were used to find candidate immune exposures; instead, reliance was placed on TCR beta sequences and their occurrence across donors. An earlier analysis of a few hundred of the donors applied high-throughput TCR beta sequencing to assess whether each TCR beta V gene segment acted as functional or pseudogenic. Donor age, sex, ethnicity and CMV serostatus were compiled together with the repertoire data. A later genetic analysis took genome-wide SNP genotypes for about 55% of the 666 donors and used that subset as a discovery cohort. Every repertoire in the discovery cohort had been generated on one and the same sequencing platform. Class I and class II HLA loci were covered by the typing at four-digit resolution. Typing coverage differed by locus: A, B, C, DRB1 and DQB1 were typed in roughly 620-630 donors, DQA1 in about 550, DPA1 in 600 to 610, and DPB1 in 400 to 480. Four to six DR-DQ haplotypes were handled as single units for association and clustering, since linkage in the cohort was strong. Among around 400 genotyped donors of the cohort, an average of around 240,000 unique TCR beta nucleotide sequences were sequenced per donor, 15% to 20% of them non-productive. The investigation overall reported the following: Assigning TCR associations to individual alleles was difficult when HLA alleles, especially DR and DQ, strongly co-occurred. The authors suggested that the approach could potentially be generalized to other disease states and immunological phenotypes. Sequencing depth was assumed to be roughly uniform across donors in the presence/absence analyses, though that assumption may not hold. In a later analysis, 16,951 TCR beta sequences were associated with specific HLA alleles at a false discovery rate of 0.05. A later analysis reported that several top co-occurrence clusters appeared linked to parvovirus B19, influenza, CMV and Epstein-Barr virus. Linkage disequilibrium might explain the correlated functional status among segregating V segments, but an unknown experimental factor could not be excluded. In a later analysis, HLA-associated TCR beta chains showed more clonal expansion and lower generation probabilities than non-associated chains that were equally common. Some IMGT-functional V segments, including TRBV6-2 and TRBV6-3, could not be distinguished by the 87-base-pair reads and were therefore excluded. Broadly in line with IMGT annotations, most TCR beta V segments showed up in productive rearrangements about 87% or about 30% of the time in an earlier analysis of approximately 640 of the donors. In a later genetic analysis, fewer N-insertions in productive TCRs were reported among donors in an Asian-associated ancestry cluster than the approximately 670-donor mean. Most CMV-associated TCR beta chains appeared to be HLA-restricted in a later analysis, and the HLA associations seemed to be driven largely by CMV exposure. A further reported finding was that TCR beta sequences accurately predicted the HLA-A and HLA-B alleles for most subjects in the first cohort. In vitro tests confirmed that a few of the cytomegalovirus-associated TCR beta chains recognize cytomegalovirus antigens. Cytomegalovirus status was reported to be diagnosed by the classifier with high specificity and sensitivity in both the original and validation cohorts. The earlier analysis of almost 600 of the donors excluded fewer than 20 rarely observed V segments, including chromosome 9 orphons, because counts were too low. A later genetic analysis associated a missense DCLRE1C variant with V-gene and J-gene trimming of TCR beta chains, and an independent cohort replicated the association. For the cohort, immune exposure information was limited to CMV serostatus. This cohort had only TCR beta chains sequenced, and the lack of alpha or paired-chain data limited which features could be detected. A cluster of highly shared sequence variants was judged likely to represent a technical artifact of the sequencing pipeline. In a later analysis, the rate of TCR association differed among HLA loci, with DRB1 alleles having the most associated TCRs and HLA-C alleles having the fewest. A total of around 150 TCR beta chains were listed by the study as associated with cytomegalovirus. HLA typing was unavailable for some donors at each locus, so association tests used only the typed subset. Across donors, most TCR sequences were observed very rarely, whereas some public TCRs were present in many individuals.

Taken from the germline V gene, the CDR1 and CDR2 loops are SGHRS and YFSETQ. From V the trimming removes 4 bases and from J it removes 5 bases, while the gene matches leave 8 bases of the junction unaccounted for. The CDR3 spans 14 residues, from the cysteine through the phenylalanine. Left in the record is the CDR3 DNA by itself, 42 bases read in frame from the first base. In total, approximately 690 healthy bone marrow donors made up the cohort. At the time of sampling, every cohort member was nominally healthy, though immune exposures that went unrecorded were likely present. The donor was CMV seronegative and belonged to the group of 352 seronegative cohort members. A peripheral blood sample was provided by each donor, and peripheral blood mononuclear cells were used for TCR beta sequencing. The Qiagen DNeasy Blood Extraction Kit was used to extract genomic DNA from the blood cell samples.

The TCR sequence derives from a man between 18 and 29 years old in good health and CMV-seronegative. The sequenced sample was PBMCs. The V gene is TRBV5-1 and the J gene is TRBJ2-5; 7 bases in the junction line up with TRBD1. The base sequence is TGCGCCAGCAGCAGGGGACAGATAATGGAGACCCAGTACTTC. Translated, it reads CASSRGQIMETQYF.